Ten or more counts support the clone carrying this T cell receptor beta chain. The target antigen is unknown. This record belongs to a study of T cells after yellow fever vaccination. Whole-study results and caveats: Clonotypes shared by both compartments, CD4 and CD8, made up a small share. It was the secondary response that reached its peak faster, day 5 versus 15, but it was weaker.

The CDR3 is 14 amino acids. From germline, CDR1 is MNHEY and CDR2 SVGEGT. The V end lost 7 bases, the J end lost 3 bases, and 13 bases lay between the germline ends. Using its own MiXCR run on the 5' RACE reads, TCRdb lists one record per CDR3 protein. The sample lists 100,000 to 150,000 distinct CDR3 sequences, 6.5% to 9% occurring once. The sequence was collected from a young man who received the YFV17D yellow fever vaccine. The starting material was CD4+ T cells sorted from PBMCs, obtained 45 days after the first yellow fever vaccination. The genes are TRBV6-2 or TRBV6-3 and TRBJ2-1, with D perhaps given as TRBD1 or TRBD2 (5 bases each). The CDR3 loop reads CASTLGAFYNEQFF. The CDR3 region has the DNA TGTGCCAGCACCCTCGGGGCGTTCTACAATGAGCAGTTCTTC.